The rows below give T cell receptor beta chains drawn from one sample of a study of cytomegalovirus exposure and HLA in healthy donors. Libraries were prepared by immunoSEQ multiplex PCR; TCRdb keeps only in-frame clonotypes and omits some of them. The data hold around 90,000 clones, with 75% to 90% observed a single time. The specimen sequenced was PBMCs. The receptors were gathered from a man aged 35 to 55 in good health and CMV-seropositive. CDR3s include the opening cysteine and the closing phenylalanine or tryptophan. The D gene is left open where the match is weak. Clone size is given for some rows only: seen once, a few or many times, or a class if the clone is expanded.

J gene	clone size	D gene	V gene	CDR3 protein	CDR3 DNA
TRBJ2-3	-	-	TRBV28	CASSLLVDTEYF	TGTGCCAGCAGTCTCCTGGTTGATACGGAGTATTTT
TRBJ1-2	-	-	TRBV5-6	CANSLGARFGYTF	TGTGCCAACAGCTTGGGGGCCAGGTTTGGCTACACCTTC
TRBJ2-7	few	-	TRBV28	CASSLTSSYEQYF	TGTGCCAGCAGTCTGACTTCGTCCTACGAGCAGTACTTC
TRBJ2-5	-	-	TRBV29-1	CSVQGMSSTETQYF	TGCAGCGTACAGGGTATGAGTTCGACGGAGACCCAGTACTTC
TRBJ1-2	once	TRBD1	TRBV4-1	CASSQAGTGVYGYTF	TGCGCCAGCAGCCAAGCCGGGACAGGAGTCTATGGCTACACCTTC
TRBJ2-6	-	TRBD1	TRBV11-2	CASSKHTTGTGANVLTF	TGTGCCAGCAGCAAGCATACGACAGGGACTGGGGCCAACGTCCTGACTTTC
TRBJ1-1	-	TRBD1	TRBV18	CASFPGQGGTEAFF	TGTGCCAGCTTCCCGGGACAGGGTGGCACTGAAGCTTTCTTT
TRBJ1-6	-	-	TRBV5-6	CASSFRGAGYNSPLHF	TGTGCCAGCAGCTTCCGGGGTGCGGGCTATAATTCACCCCTCCACTTT
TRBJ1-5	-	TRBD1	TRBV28	CASSFGDRFNQPQHF	TGTGCCAGCAGTTTCGGGGACAGGTTCAATCAGCCCCAGCATTTT
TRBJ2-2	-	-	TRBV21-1	CASSRYRGKEGPGELFF	TGTGCCAGCAGCAGGTACAGGGGGAAGGAGGGGCCCGGGGAGCTGTTTTTT